This T cell receptor (beta chain) was identified during a study of blood T cell repertoires in COVID-19. About the research overall: Italy, Spain and the United States were the sources of the convalescent and acute COVID-19 samples.

There are 14 residues in the CDR3. Germline CDR1 reads MDHEN; CDR2 reads SYDVKM. J was trimmed by 6 bases and V by 4 bases; bases with no gene match: 4. Per the original methods: Amplification of reference gene primers was used by the study to estimate nucleated cell counts. The data were produced by immunoSEQ multiplex PCR, yet TCRdb's version contains in-frame clones alone and is incomplete. From that table come the V and J calls and clone size; the DNA was used to work out D and trimming. The data show some 150,000 clones, 85% to 90% seen once. Seattle patients were enrolled during active infection and followed longitudinally.

The rearrangement joins TRBV28 to TRBJ2-7; 12 positions match TRBD1. The sequence derives from a woman aged 60-75 years with COVID-19, enrolled during active disease. The sample comprised peripheral blood. DNA of the CDR3: TGTGCCAGCAGTTGGGACAGGGGGCTGACCGAGCAGTACTTC. Amino acid sequence: CASSWDRGLTEQYF.